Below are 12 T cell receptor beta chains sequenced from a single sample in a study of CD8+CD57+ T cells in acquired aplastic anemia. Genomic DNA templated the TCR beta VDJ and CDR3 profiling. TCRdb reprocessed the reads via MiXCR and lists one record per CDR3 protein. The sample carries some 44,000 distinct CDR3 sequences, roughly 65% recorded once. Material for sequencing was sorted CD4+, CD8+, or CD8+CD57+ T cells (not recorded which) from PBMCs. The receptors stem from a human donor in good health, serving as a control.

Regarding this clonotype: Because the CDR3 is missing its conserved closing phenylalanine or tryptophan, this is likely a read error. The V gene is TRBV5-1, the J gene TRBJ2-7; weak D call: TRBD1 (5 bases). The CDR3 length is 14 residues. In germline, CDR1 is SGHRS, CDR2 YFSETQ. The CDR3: CSSSRTGDSYEQYL. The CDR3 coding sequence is TGCTCCAGCAGCCGAACAGGCGACTCCTACGAGCAGTACCTC.

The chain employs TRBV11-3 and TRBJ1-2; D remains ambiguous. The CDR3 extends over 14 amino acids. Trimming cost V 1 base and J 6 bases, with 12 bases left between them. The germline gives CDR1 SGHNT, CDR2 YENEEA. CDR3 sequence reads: CASSLGLGRDGYTF. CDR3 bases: TGTGCCAGCAGCTTAGGACTAGGGAGGGATGGCTACACCTTC. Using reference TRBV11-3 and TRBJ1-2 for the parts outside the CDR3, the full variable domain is EAGVVQSPRYKIIEKKQPVAFWCNPISGHNTLYWYLQNLGQGPELLIRYENEEAVDDSQLPKDRFSAERLKGVDSTLKIQPAELGDSAVYLCASSLGLGRDGYTFGSGTRLTVV.

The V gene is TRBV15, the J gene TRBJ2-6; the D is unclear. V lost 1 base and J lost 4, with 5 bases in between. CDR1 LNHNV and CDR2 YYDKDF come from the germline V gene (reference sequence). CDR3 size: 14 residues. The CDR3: CATSRGAGANVLTF. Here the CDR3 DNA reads TGTGCCACCAGCAGAGGCGCCGGGGCCAACGTCCTGACTTTC.

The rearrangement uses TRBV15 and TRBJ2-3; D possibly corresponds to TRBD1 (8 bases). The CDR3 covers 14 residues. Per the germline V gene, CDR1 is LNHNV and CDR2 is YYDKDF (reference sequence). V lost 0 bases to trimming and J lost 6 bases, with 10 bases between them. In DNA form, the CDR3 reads TGTGCCACCAGCAGAGAACAGGGGGGGGATACGCAGTATTTT. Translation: CATSREQGGDTQYF.

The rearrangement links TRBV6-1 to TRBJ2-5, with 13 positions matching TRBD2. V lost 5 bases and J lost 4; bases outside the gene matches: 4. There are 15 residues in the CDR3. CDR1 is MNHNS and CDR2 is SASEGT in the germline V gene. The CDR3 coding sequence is TGTGCCAGCAGTCCACTAGCGGGGGGGCCAGAGACCCAGTACTTC. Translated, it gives CASSPLAGGPETQYF.

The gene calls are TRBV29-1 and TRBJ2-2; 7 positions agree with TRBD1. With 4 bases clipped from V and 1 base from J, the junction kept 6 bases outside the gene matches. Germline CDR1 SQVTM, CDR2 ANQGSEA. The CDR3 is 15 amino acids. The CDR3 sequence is CSVVSRTGNTGELFF. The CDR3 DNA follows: TGCAGCGTTGTTAGTCGGACAGGGAACACCGGGGAGCTGTTTTTT.

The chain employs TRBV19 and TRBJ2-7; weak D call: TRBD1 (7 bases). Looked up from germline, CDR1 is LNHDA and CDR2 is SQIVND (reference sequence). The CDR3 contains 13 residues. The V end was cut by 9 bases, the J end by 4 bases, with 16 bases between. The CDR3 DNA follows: TGTGCCAGCAGTGGGGGGACAGAATACGAGCAGTACTTC. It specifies CASSGGTEYEQYF.

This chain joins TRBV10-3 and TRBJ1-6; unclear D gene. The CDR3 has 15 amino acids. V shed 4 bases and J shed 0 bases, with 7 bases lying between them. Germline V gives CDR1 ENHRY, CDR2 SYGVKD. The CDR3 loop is CAISASSSYNSPLHF. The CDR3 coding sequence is TGTGCCATCAGTGCGTCAAGCTCCTATAATTCACCCCTCCACTTT.

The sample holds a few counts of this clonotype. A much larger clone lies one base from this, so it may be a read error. The CDR3 is CASSRNRGLENGCTF. CDR3 DNA: TGTGCCAGCAGCCGCAACAGGGGGCTTGAGAATGGCTGCACCTTC. The rearrangement links TRBV11-2 to TRBJ1-2, with TRBD1 matching over 9 bases. The CDR3 loop spans 15 amino acids. CDR1 is SGHAT and CDR2 is FQNNGV in the germline V gene.

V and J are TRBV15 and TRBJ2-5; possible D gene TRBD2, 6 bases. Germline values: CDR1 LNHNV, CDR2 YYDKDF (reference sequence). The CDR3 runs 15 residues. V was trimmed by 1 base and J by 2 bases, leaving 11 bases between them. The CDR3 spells CATSRGGSGQETQYF. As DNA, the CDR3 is TGTGCCACCAGCAGAGGCGGCAGCGGGCAAGAGACCCAGTACTTC.

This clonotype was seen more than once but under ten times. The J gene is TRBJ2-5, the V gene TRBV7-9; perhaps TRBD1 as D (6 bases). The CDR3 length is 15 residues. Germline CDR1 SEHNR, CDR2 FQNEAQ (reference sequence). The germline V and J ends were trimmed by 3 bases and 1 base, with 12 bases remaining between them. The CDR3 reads CASSFSGQTQETQYF. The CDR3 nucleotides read TGTGCCAGCAGCTTTTCCGGACAGACCCAAGAGACCCAGTACTTC.

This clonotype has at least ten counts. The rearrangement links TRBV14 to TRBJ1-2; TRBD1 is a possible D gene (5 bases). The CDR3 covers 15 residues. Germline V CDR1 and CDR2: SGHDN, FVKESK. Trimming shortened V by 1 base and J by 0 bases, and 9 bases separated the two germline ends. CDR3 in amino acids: CASSQVSGSNYGYTF. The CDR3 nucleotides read TGTGCCAGCAGCCAAGTATCAGGGTCTAACTATGGCTACACCTTC.